Listed here are 26 T cell receptor beta chains from one sample, sequenced in a study of CD8+ T cells in alopecia areata. cDNA serving as the sequencing template came from extracted, reverse transcribed RNA. Assay used: immunoSEQ multiplex PCR; TCRdb lists only in-frame clones, some missing. The data contain under 250,000 clones, approximately 70% of them seen just once; the ten biggest clones take up 1% to 1.5%. Specified treatment: oral pan-JAK inhibitor, 5-10 mg twice daily. The sample consisted of CD4+ T cells sorted from blood, taken around week 46, from a patient treated with tofacitinib. The receptors shown here come from a human donor with alopecia areata.

This clone was detected only once. The chain uses TRBV30 and TRBJ2-5, with 9 bases matching TRBD1. This CDR3 has 19 residues. Germline lookup yields CDR1 GTSNPN and CDR2 SVGIG (reference sequence). The junction had 22 bases not matched to a gene; V was cut back by 3 bases and J by 5 bases. CDR3 sequence (DNA): TGTGCCTGGAGGGACAACCGGGACAGGGTTATTGTCTTAGGGGAGACCCAGTACTTC. Translation: CAWRDNRDRVIVLGETQYF.

This clone was seen a single time. Here the CDR3 reads CASSKLGQVGTEAFF. The CDR3, as DNA: TGTGCCAGTAGTAAACTTGGACAGGTGGGCACTGAAGCTTTCTTT. The chain recombines TRBV19 with TRBJ1-1; TRBD1 aligns across 7 bases. CDR1 and CDR2 from the germline V gene are LNHDA and SQIVND (reference sequence). J was trimmed by 4 bases and V by 4 bases; bases with no gene match: 9. The CDR3 has 15 amino acids.

This clone was counted only a few times. The chain carries TRBV9 and TRBJ2-3, with D hard to call. V was trimmed by 0 bases and J by 2 bases, leaving 10 bases between them. The germline gives CDR1 SGDLS, CDR2 YYNGEE. The CDR3 is made up of 15 amino acids. In nucleotides, the CDR3 is TGTGCCAGCAGCGTAGAGTGGAGACTCACAGATACGCAGTATTTT. Translating gives CASSVEWRLTDTQYF.

This chain links TRBV4-3 with TRBJ1-2; D uncertain. Between the trimmed V and J ends, which lost 1 base and 2 bases, there was a span of 2 bases. Germline CDR1 LGHNA, CDR2 YSLEER. The CDR3 length is 12 residues. CDR3 coding DNA: TGCGCCAGCAGCCAAGCCAACTATGGCTACACCTTC. As protein: CASSQANYGYTF.

V usage is TRBV29-1 and J usage is TRBJ1-5, with D maybe TRBD1 (6 bases). This CDR3 spans 14 amino acids. In germline, CDR1 is SQVTM, CDR2 ANQGSEA. V gave up 4 bases and J gave up 2 bases, with 12 bases separating them. Here the CDR3 DNA reads TGCAGCGTTGGAGGGGGGTCTGGCAATCAGCCCCAGCATTTT. This encodes CSVGGGSGNQPQHF.

The chain links TRBV19 to TRBJ2-7, with 9 positions matching TRBD1. V lost 6 bases and J lost 4; bases outside the gene matches: 7. In germline, CDR1 is LNHDA, CDR2 SQIVND (reference sequence). This CDR3 spans 14 amino acids. The CDR3 here is CASRSGTGQYEQYF. In DNA form, the CDR3 reads TGTGCCAGTAGGTCCGGGACAGGGCAGTACGAGCAGTACTTC. Full variable domain (remainder filled in from reference TRBV19 and TRBJ2-7): DGGITQSPKYLFRKEGQNVTLSCEQNLNHDAMYWYRQDPGQGLRLIYYSQIVNDFQKGDIAEGYSVSREKKESFPLTVTSAQKNPTAFYLCASRSGTGQYEQYFGPGTRLTVT.

The V gene is TRBV7-9, the J gene TRBJ2-1; D possibly corresponds to TRBD2 (6 bases). Germline V lookup: CDR1 SEHNR, CDR2 FQNEAQ (reference sequence). V lost 2 bases and J lost 0, with 11 bases in between. This CDR3 has 16 amino acids. CDR3 sequence reads: CASSLRRGSSYNEQFF. The CDR3 coding sequence is TGTGCCAGCAGCTTACGGAGGGGTAGCTCCTACAATGAGCAGTTCTTC.

This clone was observed a handful of times. J is TRBJ2-1 and V is TRBV27; D may be TRBD2 (7 bases). V was clipped by 7 bases and J by 5 bases, with 18 bases between them. The CDR3 is made up of 15 amino acids. The germline CDR1 and CDR2 sequences are MNHEY and SMNVEV (reference sequence). The CDR3 sequence: CASTKRRGTNNEQFF. The CDR3 DNA follows: TGTGCCAGCACCAAACGGCGGGGGACAAACAATGAGCAGTTCTTC.

The table lists this clone with a few counts. The chain is built from TRBV6-1 and TRBJ1-1; 8 bases match TRBD1. V gave up 0 bases and J gave up 5 bases; unmatched junction bases: 5. This CDR3 is 15 amino acids long. Looked up from germline, CDR1 is MNHNS and CDR2 is SASEGT. CDR3 amino acids: CASSEALQGVTEAFF. CDR3 DNA: TGTGCCAGCAGTGAAGCCCTACAGGGGGTTACTGAAGCTTTCTTT.

The table lists this clone with a count of one. The gene calls are TRBV5-1 and TRBJ1-6; D is ambiguous. The length of the CDR3 is 14 residues. Deletions cut 0 bases from V and 5 bases from J, with 6 bases between. The germline gives CDR1 SGHRS, CDR2 YFSETQ. The CDR3 DNA sequence: TGCGCCAGCAGCTTGGACGGGAATAATTCACCCCTCCACTTT. Residues: CASSLDGNNSPLHF.

V usage is TRBV11-3 and J usage is TRBJ2-3, with D unresolved. Trimming cost V 0 bases and J 7 bases, with 11 bases left between them. The CDR3 consists of 14 residues. Germline values: CDR1 SGHNT, CDR2 YENEEA. The CDR3 region has the DNA TGTGCCAGCAGCTTAGATCCGAAAGATAATACGCAGTATTTT. Translation gives CASSLDPKDNTQYF.

The CDR3 is CSVEYPPGAGTGVGNEQFF. Here the CDR3 DNA reads TGCAGCGTTGAATATCCCCCTGGAGCCGGGACAGGGGTTGGCAATGAGCAGTTCTTC. The chain employs TRBV29-1 and TRBJ2-1, with 10 bases matching TRBD1. The CDR3 runs to 19 residues. The germline CDR1 and CDR2 sequences are SQVTM and ANQGSEA. After removal of 2 bases from V and 6 bases from J, the junction contained 19 bases not matched to a gene.

The genes are TRBV6-5 and TRBJ2-7, with D perhaps matching TRBD1 (6 bases). Trimming took 2 bases from V and 4 from J, leaving 6 bases between them. Germline-derived CDR1 and CDR2 are MNHEY and SVGAGI. The CDR3 loop spans 12 amino acids. The DNA of the CDR3 is TGTGCCAGCAGTTACAGGGGGTACGAGCAGTACTTC. Its protein product is CASSYRGYEQYF.

This chain joins TRBV29-1 and TRBJ1-1, with D unclear. This CDR3 is 13 amino acids long. Trimming stripped 2 bases from V and 0 bases from J, with 7 bases between. Germline V gene data show CDR1 as SQVTM and CDR2 as ANQGSEA. As DNA, the CDR3 is TGCAGCGTTGAATCGAGACTGAACACTGAAGCTTTCTTT. Its translation is CSVESRLNTEAFF.

This chain links TRBV30 with TRBJ1-2; D call uncertain. V lost 4 bases and J lost 4, with 13 bases in between. Germline V lookup: CDR1 GTSNPN, CDR2 SVGIG (reference sequence). This CDR3 has 13 residues. The CDR3 nucleotides are TGTGCCTGGAATGCAGGACGGAGCTATGGCTACACCTTC. Amino acids: CAWNAGRSYGYTF.

V and J are TRBV7-9 and TRBJ1-4; tentatively, D is TRBD1 (6 bases). Germline values: CDR1 SEHNR, CDR2 FQNEAQ (reference sequence). The V end lost 5 bases, the J end lost 8 bases, and 12 bases lay between the germline ends. This CDR3 is 13 amino acids long. The chain's CDR3 is CASSPDTGEKLFF. The CDR3 DNA reads TGTGCCAGCAGCCCGGATACAGGGGAAAAACTGTTTTTT.

The gene calls are TRBV30 and TRBJ1-1; a possible D gene is TRBD1 (6 bases). V lost 0 bases and J 11 bases, leaving 13 bases between the germline ends. There are 12 residues in the CDR3. CDR1 is GTSNPN and CDR2 is SVGIG in the germline V gene (reference sequence). In nucleotides, the CDR3 is TGTGCCTGGAGTGTAAATGAGGGGGAGGCTTTCTTT. Translated: CAWSVNEGEAFF.

This clone has just one count. The rearrangement uses TRBV19 and TRBJ1-6; a possible D gene is TRBD1 (5 bases). This CDR3 is 15 amino acids long. Trimming removed 5 bases from V and 10 bases from J, with 18 bases in between. CDR1 and CDR2 from the germline V gene are LNHDA and SQIVND (reference sequence). The CDR3 loop reads CASSPQGRKGSPLHF. The CDR3 coding sequence is TGTGCCAGTAGTCCTCAGGGACGGAAGGGGTCACCCCTCCACTTT.

The chain carries TRBV29-1 and TRBJ2-3; D is unclear. The CDR3 has 11 residues. Deletions cut 4 bases from V and 2 bases from J, with 4 bases between. Per germline, CDR1 SQVTM and CDR2 ANQGSEA. The CDR3 region has the DNA TGCAGCGTTGGACTCACAGATACGCAGTATTTT. Translating gives CSVGLTDTQYF.

The J gene is TRBJ1-5, the V gene TRBV5-6, with D hard to call. Germline CDR1 reads SGHDT; CDR2 reads YYEEEE. The length of the CDR3 is 15 residues. The ends were cut back, 3 bases at V and 1 base at J, with 11 bases in the middle. This CDR3 reads CASSSRRISNQPQHF. CDR3 sequence (DNA): TGTGCCAGCAGCTCACGACGGATAAGCAATCAGCCCCAGCATTTT.

This clone appeared a few times. This chain uses TRBV7-6 with TRBJ1-1, with D perhaps matching TRBD1 (6 bases). Trimming removed 5 bases at V and 0 bases at J, with 13 bases between. This CDR3 contains 15 residues. Germline values: CDR1 SGHVS, CDR2 FNYEAQ. In DNA, the CDR3 is TGTGCCAGCAGCCCTCGAGGGGGATTGAACACTGAAGCTTTCTTT. The encoded protein is CASSPRGGLNTEAFF.

This clone was seen a few times. The V call is TRBV5-1, the J call TRBJ1-2; no reliable D call. Trimming took off 0 bases at V and 7 bases at J, with 16 bases between the two ends. The CDR3 runs 15 residues. CDR1 and CDR2 from the germline V gene are SGHRS and YFSETQ. The CDR3 DNA follows: TGCGCCAGCAGCTTGGGCCCTCGGCAGGCCGGTGGCTACACCTTC. Translated: CASSLGPRQAGGYTF.

This chain uses TRBV30 with TRBJ1-3; D is unresolved. Trimming took off 3 bases at V and 0 bases at J, with 6 bases between the two ends. Looked up from germline, CDR1 is GTSNPN and CDR2 is SVGIG (reference sequence). The CDR3 has 13 residues. In DNA form, the CDR3 reads TGTGCCTGGAGCAGGAGCTCTGGAAACACCATATATTTT. Its protein is CAWSRSSGNTIYF. Using reference TRBV30 and TRBJ1-3 for the parts outside the CDR3, the full variable domain is SQTIHQWPATLVQPVGSPLSLECTVEGTSNPNLYWYRQAAGRGLQLLFYSVGIGQISSEVPQNLSASRPQDRQFILSSKKLLLSDSGFYLCAWSRSSGNTIYFGEGSWLTVV.

This clone has just a few counts. The germline gene is not matched at one end of the junction; a read error may be the cause. J is TRBJ2-7 and V is TRBV10-3, with a possible D match to TRBD2 (6 bases). This CDR3 region has 11 residues. The germline V gene encodes CDR1 ENHRY and CDR2 SYGVKD. CDR3 DNA sequence: TGTGCCATCAGTGCGGGGGTCTGGAGTACCTTC. Amino acids: CAISAGVWSTF.

CDR3 sequence: CASAWTVEAFF. The CDR3 region has the DNA TGTGCCAGCGCGTGGACAGTTGAAGCTTTCTTT. The V gene is TRBV2, the J gene TRBJ1-1, with TRBD1 as a possible D gene (6 bases). Trimming took off 8 bases at V and 7 bases at J, with 11 bases between the two ends. The CDR3 extends over 11 amino acids. Germline lookup yields CDR1 SNHLY and CDR2 FYNNEI.

This clone was detected a few times. The DNA of the CDR3 is TGCAGCGTTGAAGAAGGTGGGGGGGCTGGGCCCCAGCATTTT. Protein product: CSVEEGGGAGPQHF. J is TRBJ1-5 and V is TRBV29-1, with a tentative D call TRBD1 (6 bases). V was cut by 0 bases and J by 9 bases, with 15 bases left in between. Germline V lookup: CDR1 SQVTM, CDR2 ANQGSEA. This CDR3 has 14 amino acids.